A single sample gave rise to the 5 T cell receptor beta chains below, sequenced in a study of regulatory T cells in long-lasting Graves disease. Time point noted: newly diagnosed GD, antithyroid drugs for less than 3 months. Making the TCR library involved RNA that had been extracted from PBMCs. Arm-PCR with iRepertoire HTBI primers amplified the CDR3 regions for these TCR beta libraries. In TCRdb, the multiplex PCR reads were re-called with MiXCR into one record per CDR3 protein. This table has about 520,000 distinct CDR3 sequences, 12% appearing once. These data also featured in a second study, about T cells in Graves' hyperthyroidism and ophthalmopathy.

Here the sequenced sample was peripheral blood mononuclear cells (PBMCs), taken at new diagnosis, from a patient treated with antithyroid drugs. The source of these receptors is a woman aged 25 to 45 with Graves disease.

This clonotype was seen repeatedly, ten times or more. This chain uses TRBV7-2 with TRBJ2-5, with D tentatively TRBD1 or TRBD2 (5 bases each). The CDR3 is made up of 14 amino acids. With 5 bases removed from V and 4 bases from J, the gap between germline ends came to 14 bases. In germline, CDR1 is SGHTA, CDR2 FQGNSA. For the CDR3, the DNA is TGTGCCAGCAGCCCCACTAGGGGCGTAGAGACCCAGTACTTC. Protein product: CASSPTRGVETQYF.

This clonotype has at least ten counts. The gene calls are TRBV25-1 and TRBJ2-2, with 10 bases that match TRBD1. Germline V CDR1 and CDR2: MGHDK, SYGVNS. V dropped 4 bases and J dropped 5; count of bases not matched to a gene: 7. The CDR3 runs to 16 residues. The chain's CDR3 is CASSVLGQGPTGELFF. The CDR3 DNA reads TGTGCCAGCAGTGTTCTGGGACAGGGGCCGACCGGGGAGCTGTTTTTT.

This clonotype was observed at least ten times. CDR3 sequence: CASSPILGLSSYNEQFF. Written as DNA, the CDR3 is TGTGCCAGCTCACCAATTTTGGGACTGAGCTCCTACAATGAGCAGTTCTTC. V is TRBV18 and J is TRBJ2-1; the D gene is possibly TRBD2 (6 bases). Trimming removed 2 bases at V and 0 bases at J, with 14 bases between. The CDR3 is made up of 17 amino acids. Germline V gives CDR1 KGHSH, CDR2 LQKENI.

This clonotype appeared many times. The chain is built from TRBV28 and TRBJ2-4; TRBD2 is a possible D gene (5 bases). V was shortened by 5 bases and J by 9 bases, with 14 bases between the two germline ends. Germline CDR1 reads MDHEN; CDR2 reads SYDVKM. The CDR3 has 13 residues. The CDR3 is CASSPRVSAIQYF. The CDR3 DNA reads TGTGCCAGCAGTCCGAGGGTATCGGCCATTCAGTACTTC. Variable domain in full (rest from reference TRBV28 and TRBJ2-4): DVKVTQSSRYLVKRTGEKVFLECVQDMDHENMFWYRQDPGLGLRLIYFSYDVKMKEKGDIPEGYSVSREKKERFSLILESASTNQTSMYLCASSPRVSAIQYFGAGTRLSVL.

The table lists this clonotype with many counts. J is TRBJ2-7 and V is TRBV7-2, with unresolved D. Per germline, CDR1 SGHTA and CDR2 FQGNSA. V dropped 6 bases and J dropped 0 bases, with 6 bases sitting between them. The CDR3 consists of 12 residues. CDR3 amino acids: CASSDGSYEQYF. The DNA for the CDR3 is TGTGCCAGCAGTGACGGCTCCTACGAGCAGTACTTC.